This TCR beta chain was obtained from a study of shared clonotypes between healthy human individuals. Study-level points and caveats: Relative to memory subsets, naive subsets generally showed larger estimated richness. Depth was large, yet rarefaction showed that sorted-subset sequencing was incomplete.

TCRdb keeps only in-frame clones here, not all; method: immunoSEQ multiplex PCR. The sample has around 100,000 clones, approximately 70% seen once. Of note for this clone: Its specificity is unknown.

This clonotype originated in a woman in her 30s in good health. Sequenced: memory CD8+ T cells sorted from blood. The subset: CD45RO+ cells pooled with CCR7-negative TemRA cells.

Here the CDR3 reads CASSWRIAYTGELFF. The CDR3 DNA is TGTGCCAGCAGCTGGCGTATAGCGTACACCGGGGAGCTGTTTTTT. The chain links TRBV6-5 to TRBJ2-2; the D gene is possibly TRBD2 (5 bases). The germline V and J ends were trimmed by 6 bases and 3 bases, with 14 bases remaining between them. From germline, CDR1 is MNHEY and CDR2 SVGAGI. The CDR3 spans 15 residues.